The 27 T cell receptor beta chains below come from one sample, sequenced in a study of PD-L1 blockade in urothelial cancer. Stated time point: pretreatment peripheral blood. Measured with immunoSEQ multiplex PCR; TCRdb has only the in-frame clones, and not every one. Among roughly 100,000 clones listed, around 89% were seen once. The sequencing here drew on PBMCs, taken around atezolizumab (anti-PD-L1) treatment. The receptors shown here come from a woman aged 80 or older with urothelial cancer.

In nucleotides, the CDR3 is TGTGCCAGCAGCTTGTGGCAGAACTATGGCTACGGGGAGAACTATGGCTACACCTTC. Translating it yields CASSLWQNYGYGENYGYTF. The V gene is TRBV7-9, the J gene TRBJ1-2; D gene unclear. The length of the CDR3 is 19 residues. With 3 bases removed from V and 2 bases from J, the gap between germline ends came to 25 bases. The germline gives CDR1 SEHNR, CDR2 FQNEAQ (reference sequence).

The chain combines TRBV6-1 with TRBJ1-1; D ambiguous. V was cut by 4 bases and J by 0 bases, with 6 bases left in between. The CDR3 runs to 13 residues. CDR1 is MNHNS and CDR2 is SASEGT in the germline V gene. The CDR3 region is CASSAHVNTEAFF. The DNA of the CDR3 is TGTGCCAGCAGTGCACACGTGAACACTGAAGCTTTCTTT.

The chain is built from TRBV29-1 and TRBJ1-1; D not certain. This CDR3 has 12 residues. Trimming removed 7 bases at V and 2 bases at J, with 11 bases between. CDR1 is SQVTM, CDR2 ANQGSEA, per germline. The CDR3 DNA reads as TGCAGCGGCGGACTGAGTAACACTGAAGCTTTCTTT. Translating gives CSGGLSNTEAFF.

The rearrangement links TRBV4-2 to TRBJ2-7, with 9 bases matching TRBD2. V shed 3 bases and J 0 bases; nucleotides not matched to a gene: 9. Looked up from germline, CDR1 is LGHNA and CDR2 is YNFKEQ. This CDR3 comprises 17 residues. For the CDR3, the DNA is TGTGCCAGCAGCCAGATGAGGTCTAGCGGGGCCTCCTACGAGCAGTACTTC. Translating it yields CASSQMRSSGASYEQYF.

J is TRBJ2-7 and V is TRBV9, with a weak D call TRBD2 (5 bases). V was clipped by 0 bases and J by 7 bases, with 14 bases between them. Per the germline V gene, CDR1 is SGDLS and CDR2 is YYNGEE. The CDR3 covers 14 residues. CDR3 bases: TGTGCCAGCAGCGTAGGTGAGGGATTGAGGGAGCAGTACTTC. It encodes CASSVGEGLREQYF.

The rearrangement links TRBV15 to TRBJ2-1; D is perhaps TRBD2 (5 bases). The V gene's germline CDR1 is LNHNV and CDR2 YYDKDF (reference sequence). The CDR3 contains 14 residues. Trimming removed 1 base from V and 10 bases from J, with 14 bases in between. The CDR3 is CATSRGTPENEQFF. For the CDR3, the DNA is TGTGCCACCAGCAGAGGGACTCCCGAGAACGAGCAGTTCTTC. The whole variable domain, filled in from reference TRBV15 and TRBJ2-1, reads DAMVIQNPRYQVTQFGKPVTLSCSQTLNHNVMYWYQQKSSQAPKLLFHYYDKDFNNEADTPDNFQSRRPNTSFCFLDIRSPGLGDTAMYLCATSRGTPENEQFFGPGTRLTVL.

The chain is built from TRBV5-6 and TRBJ1-2, with D tentatively TRBD1 (5 bases). Germline loops: CDR1 SGHDT, CDR2 YYEEEE. CDR3 length: 14 residues. V was pared by 1 base and J by 4 bases, with 11 bases between. This CDR3 reads CASSLSQGTYGYTF. Written as DNA, the CDR3 is TGTGCCAGCAGCTTGTCCCAGGGTACCTATGGCTACACCTTC. Together with reference TRBV5-6 and TRBJ1-2, the CDR3 gives the full variable domain: DAGVTQSPTHLIKTRGQQVTLRCSPKSGHDTVSWYQQALGQGPQFIFQYYEEEERQRGNFPDRFSGHQFPNYSSELNVNALLLGDSALYLCASSLSQGTYGYTFGSGTRLTVV.

The chain joins TRBV15 to TRBJ1-1; D gene unclear. The V end was cut by 0 bases, the J end by 7 bases, with 6 bases between. CDR3 length: 12 residues. Germline CDR1 reads LNHNV; CDR2 reads YYDKDF (reference sequence). Here the CDR3 reads CATSRERSEAFF. The CDR3 DNA reads as TGTGCCACCAGCAGAGAGAGGAGTGAAGCTTTCTTT.

The CDR3 nucleotides are TGTGCCAGCAGTTCGAGCAGGGAAATCGGAAACACCATATATTTT. This sequence encodes CASSSSREIGNTIYF. The chain joins TRBV27 to TRBJ1-3, with D perhaps matching TRBD1 (5 bases). Germline CDR1 is MNHEY and CDR2 is SMNVEV (reference sequence). This CDR3 region has 15 residues. V was clipped by 4 bases and J by 4 bases, with 14 bases between them.

The V call is TRBV5-4, the J call TRBJ1-2; TRBD1 matches at 9 bases. The CDR3 is made up of 16 amino acids. CDR1 is SGHNT and CDR2 is YYREEE in the germline V gene (reference sequence). V lost 4 bases and J lost 3; bases outside the gene matches: 10. CDR3 sequence reads: CASSTGGGLGDYGYTF. The CDR3 DNA is TGTGCCAGCAGCACAGGGGGCGGTCTAGGTGACTATGGCTACACCTTC.

This chain links TRBV9 with TRBJ1-5; D remains ambiguous. Trimming stripped 3 bases from V and 4 bases from J, with 20 bases between. The CDR3 loop spans 17 amino acids. The germline V gene encodes CDR1 SGDLS and CDR2 YYNGEE. The CDR3 protein is CASSARRGWVSNQPQHF. CDR3 in DNA: TGTGCCAGCAGCGCCCGGCGGGGTTGGGTATCAAATCAGCCCCAGCATTTT.

The chain uses TRBV11-2 and TRBJ1-3; 7 bases are shared with TRBD1. Germline CDR1 reads SGHAT; CDR2 reads FQNNGV. This CDR3 contains 16 residues. The J segment lost 4 bases and the V segment lost 5 bases, leaving 11 bases of the junction unmatched. The CDR3 DNA reads TGTGCCAGCAGCCCGTCGACAGGGTCGGGAGGAAACACCATATATTTT. Protein: CASSPSTGSGGNTIYF. Full variable domain (remainder filled in from reference TRBV11-2 and TRBJ1-3): EAGVAQSPRYKIIEKRQSVAFWCNPISGHATLYWYQQILGQGPKLLIQFQNNGVVDDSQLPKDRFSAERLKGVDSTLKIQPAKLEDSAVYLCASSPSTGSGGNTIYFGEGSWLTVV.

In its sample, this clone was seen once. CDR3 nucleotide sequence: TGTGCCATCAGTGAGTCGTTCAACTCCTACGAGCAGTACTTC. It yields the protein CAISESFNSYEQYF. The chain employs TRBV10-3 and TRBJ2-7; no reliable D call. The CDR3 spans 14 residues. V lost 0 bases to trimming and J lost 0 bases, with 6 bases between them. Germline V gene data show CDR1 as ENHRY and CDR2 as SYGVKD.

The V and J genes are TRBV27 and TRBJ2-5; D is unclear. CDR3 size: 15 residues. Germline assignment: CDR1 MNHEY and CDR2 SMNVEV (reference sequence). Trimming took 2 bases from V and 2 from J, leaving 12 bases between them. CDR3: CASSLGDTQQETQYF. In DNA, the CDR3 is TGTGCCAGCAGTTTAGGTGACACCCAGCAAGAGACCCAGTACTTC.

CDR3 sequence (DNA): TGTGCCAGCTCACGAAACAGGGATCCAAACAATGAGCAGTTCTTC. Encoded protein: CASSRNRDPNNEQFF. The chain couples TRBV18 to TRBJ2-1, with a possible D match to TRBD1 (6 bases). The CDR3 has 15 residues. V lost 4 bases, J lost 5 bases, and 15 bases lay in between. Germline V gene sequence: CDR1 KGHSH, CDR2 LQKENI.

The chain is built from TRBV10-2 and TRBJ2-5, with 7 bases that match TRBD2. From germline, CDR1 is WSHSY and CDR2 SAAADI. V shed 6 bases and J 1 base; nucleotides not matched to a gene: 5. The CDR3 is 14 residues long. CDR3 bases: TGCGCCAGCAGCCATCGGACTAGCCAAGAGACCCAGTACTTC. Amino acids: CASSHRTSQETQYF.

The V and J genes are TRBV30 and TRBJ1-5; D ambiguous. The germline V gene has CDR1 GTSNPN and CDR2 SVGIG (reference sequence). V shed 0 bases and J shed 9 bases, with 9 bases lying between them. CDR3 length: 12 residues. The CDR3 loop reads CAWSVPGMPQHF. CDR3 in DNA: TGTGCCTGGAGTGTACCCGGGATGCCCCAGCATTTT.

CDR3 sequence reads: CATSLGEGTGYREQYF. The CDR3 nucleotides read TGTGCCACCAGCCTCGGGGAGGGGACAGGGTATCGCGAGCAGTACTTC. The chain has TRBV15 and TRBJ2-7, with 9 bases identical to TRBD1. CDR1 is LNHNV, CDR2 YYDKDF, per germline (reference sequence). This CDR3 contains 16 residues. The trim removed 5 bases at V and 6 bases at J, leaving 14 bases unmatched.

This clone turned up a few times. The chain combines TRBV6-4 with TRBJ2-1; D perhaps matches TRBD1 (6 bases). The CDR3 sequence is 13 residues long. Germline V gene lookup returns CDR1 MRHNA and CDR2 SNTAGT. Trimming left V 3 bases short and J 11 bases short, with 14 bases between. Written as DNA, the CDR3 is TGTGCCAGCAGTGAAGCCCGGGACACCAAGCAGTTCTTC. Translating gives CASSEARDTKQFF.

The chain employs TRBV19 and TRBJ1-4, with 9 bases matching TRBD1. V shed 5 bases and J 7 bases; nucleotides not matched to a gene: 8. There are 15 residues in the CDR3. Germline assignment: CDR1 LNHDA and CDR2 SQIVND (reference sequence). The CDR3 loop reads CASSVTGGSTEKLFF. The CDR3, as DNA: TGTGCCAGTAGTGTCACAGGGGGCTCAACTGAAAAACTGTTTTTT.

The rearrangement links TRBV5-1 to TRBJ2-2, with D perhaps TRBD2 (5 bases). This CDR3 region has 13 residues. Germline-derived CDR1 and CDR2 are SGHRS and YFSETQ. Trimming cost V 2 bases and J 5 bases, with 7 bases left between them. DNA for the CDR3: TGCGCCAGCAGCTTACCGGGGACCGGGGAGCTGTTTTTT. This sequence encodes CASSLPGTGELFF.

In its sample, this clone was seen once. J is TRBJ2-1 and V is TRBV5-4; 9 bases agree with TRBD2. The CDR3 sequence is 15 residues long. V dropped 0 bases and J dropped 4; count of bases not matched to a gene: 2. CDR1 and CDR2 from the germline V gene are SGHNT and YYREEE (reference sequence). The CDR3 here is CASSLEREVYNEQFF. The CDR3 DNA follows: TGTGCCAGCAGCTTGGAGCGGGAGGTTTACAATGAGCAGTTCTTC.

The chain couples TRBV6-1 to TRBJ2-7, with TRBD2 matching 11 bases. Looked up from germline, CDR1 is MNHNS and CDR2 is SASEGT. The CDR3 totals 16 residues. J was trimmed by 1 base and V by 5 bases; bases with no gene match: 7. CDR3 in amino acids: CASSQGRLAGSYEQYF. As DNA, the CDR3 is TGTGCCAGCAGTCAAGGCCGACTAGCGGGATCCTACGAGCAGTACTTC.

V gene TRBV27 combines with J gene TRBJ2-7; 8 bases line up with TRBD1. V dropped 5 bases and J dropped 4; count of bases not matched to a gene: 10. This CDR3 spans 15 amino acids. Germline CDR1 MNHEY, CDR2 SMNVEV (reference sequence). CDR3 sequence reads: CASSPEGQGIYEQYF. The CDR3 region has the DNA TGTGCCAGCAGTCCAGAAGGACAGGGTATATACGAGCAGTACTTC.

V is TRBV5-1 and J is TRBJ2-7; D not certain. The CDR3 contains 13 residues. V dropped 0 bases and J dropped 0 bases, with 4 bases sitting between them. Germline CDR1 SGHRS, CDR2 YFSETQ. The CDR3 nucleotides are TGCGCCAGCAGCTTGGACTTCTCCTACGAGCAGTACTTC. Amino acid sequence: CASSLDFSYEQYF.

This sequence joins TRBV25-1 and TRBJ1-2, with a tentative D call TRBD1 (5 bases). CDR1 and CDR2 (germline): MGHDK, SYGVNS. The CDR3 runs to 12 residues. V lost 6 bases, J lost 5 bases, and 10 bases lay in between. The CDR3 nucleotides are TGTGCCAGCAGCCACGGGGGGTATGGCTACACCTTC. It specifies CASSHGGYGYTF.

The rearrangement joins TRBV27 to TRBJ2-2, with D possibly TRBD1 on 6 matching bases. CDR3 length: 14 amino acids. Trimming cost V 3 bases and J 7 bases, with 12 bases left between them. Germline CDR1 and CDR2: MNHEY and SMNVEV (reference sequence). The CDR3 reads CASSLGQGFGELFF. The CDR3 bases are TGTGCCAGCAGTTTGGGGCAGGGGTTCGGGGAGCTGTTTTTT.